The 31 T cell receptor beta chains below all came from one sample that was sequenced in a study of T-cell reconstitution after alpha-beta-depleted transplantation in children. For TCRbeta, the library was prepared with unique molecular identifiers. TCRdb reprocessed the PCR reads with MiXCR, giving one entry per CDR3 protein. The table lists 700,000 or so distinct CDR3 sequences, under 15% of them singletons, with around 0.8% in the top ten. The starting material was PBMCs, obtained before TCRalphabeta/CD19-depleted stem cell transplant. These receptors all come from a girl aged 2 to 9 with congenital amegakaryocytic thrombocytopenia, due to receive a stem cell transplant.

In this sample, this clonotype turned up many times. The chain recombines TRBV5-1 with TRBJ1-2; 11 bases are a match to TRBD1. The CDR3 contains 13 residues. J gave up 10 bases and V 4 bases, and 6 bases lay outside the gene matches. In germline, CDR1 is SGHRS, CDR2 YFSETQ. This CDR3 reads CASSEGQGVSYTF. CDR3 bases: TGCGCCAGCAGCGAGGGACAGGGGGTTTCCTACACCTTC.

This clonotype was seen a few times. The chain employs TRBV20-1 and TRBJ2-7; D is ambiguous. This CDR3 comprises 11 residues. Germline V gene data show CDR1 as DFQATT and CDR2 as SNEGSKA (reference sequence). The V gene lost 7 bases and the J gene lost 3 bases, with 10 bases spanning the gap. This chain's CDR3 is CSVGPGYEQYF. CDR3 DNA: TGCAGTGTCGGCCCGGGCTACGAGCAGTACTTC.

This clonotype appeared a few times. V and J are TRBV30 and TRBJ2-7, with D perhaps matching TRBD2 (5 bases). Deletions cut 0 bases from V and 6 bases from J, with 9 bases between. This CDR3 contains 12 residues. Per the germline V gene, CDR1 is GTSNPN and CDR2 is SVGIG (reference sequence). In DNA form, the CDR3 reads TGTGCCTGGAGTGTACATCGGGGCGAGCAGTACTTC. Its protein is CAWSVHRGEQYF. The full variable domain, with the rest looked up from reference TRBV30 and TRBJ2-7, is SQTIHQWPATLVQPVGSPLSLECTVEGTSNPNLYWYRQAAGRGLQLLFYSVGIGQISSEVPQNLSASRPQDRQFILSSKKLLLSDSGFYLCAWSVHRGEQYFGPGTRLTVT.

This clonotype was seen repeatedly, ten times or more. The genes are TRBV7-2 and TRBJ2-3; D call uncertain. The CDR3 extends over 13 amino acids. V lost 2 bases and J 3 bases, leaving 6 bases between the germline ends. Germline values: CDR1 SGHTA, CDR2 FQGNSA. This CDR3 is CASSLKWTDTQYF. CDR3 nucleotide sequence: TGTGCCAGCAGCTTAAAATGGACAGATACGCAGTATTTT.

This clonotype occurred a few times. The V call is TRBV5-1, the J call TRBJ2-5, with D perhaps TRBD1 (6 bases). The CDR3 contains 16 residues. The germline V gene has CDR1 SGHRS and CDR2 YFSETQ. V gave up 0 bases and J gave up 4 bases, with 16 bases separating them. CDR3 nucleotide sequence: TGCGCCAGCAGCTTGGACAGGGCCAGAGGGCGAGAGACCCAGTACTTC. It yields the protein CASSLDRARGRETQYF. Full variable domain (missing parts from reference TRBV5-1 and TRBJ2-5): KAGVTQTPRYLIKTRGQQVTLSCSPISGHRSVSWYQQTPGQGLQFLFEYFSETQRNKGNFPGRFSGRQFSNSRSEMNVSTLELGDSALYLCASSLDRARGRETQYFGPGTRLLVL.

The CDR3 protein is CSVEDRTSGSKEQYF. The CDR3 bases are TGCAGCGTTGAAGATCGGACTAGCGGGAGTAAAGAGCAGTACTTC. The V gene is TRBV29-1, the J gene TRBJ2-7; 13 nucleotides align to TRBD2. Germline V gene lookup returns CDR1 SQVTM and CDR2 ANQGSEA. This CDR3 is 15 amino acids long. V lost 0 bases and J lost 7; bases outside the gene matches: 6.

At least ten counts were recorded for this clonotype. The chain uses TRBV20-1 and TRBJ1-1, with D possibly TRBD1 on 5 matching bases. Germline CDR1 DFQATT, CDR2 SNEGSKA (reference sequence). The CDR3 has 12 residues. DNA for the CDR3: TGCCGCCCAGGTAGGGGGAACACTGAAGCTTTCTTT. Its protein product is CRPGRGNTEAFF.

On this clonotype: A much larger clonotype is one base distant, so this may be a read error. The chain uses TRBV20-1 and TRBJ2-3; no definite D call. The CDR3 has 15 amino acids. CDR1 and CDR2 (germline): DFQATT, SNEGSKA (reference sequence). The CDR3 nucleotides are TGCTGTGCTAGAGATCTGAGAAAAGGGACAGATACGCAGTATTTT. Encoded protein: CCARDLRKGTDTQYF.

This clonotype has just a few counts. This chain joins TRBV6-5 and TRBJ2-7; weak D call: TRBD2 (6 bases). Germline-derived CDR1 and CDR2 are MNHEY and SVGAGI. This CDR3 has 14 residues. The V and J ends lost 6 bases and 0 bases respectively, with 12 bases between them. In DNA, the CDR3 is TGTGCCAGCAGGCCGACGGGACTCTCCTACGAGCAGTACTTC. It is translated as CASRPTGLSYEQYF.

This clonotype was seen a few times. This chain uses TRBV6-1 with TRBJ1-1; no reliable D call. Trimming removed 4 bases from V and 0 bases from J, with 15 bases in between. Per the germline V gene, CDR1 is MNHNS and CDR2 is SASEGT. The CDR3 is 16 residues long. The CDR3 nucleotides read TGTGCCAGCAGTGCTGTTGGCGGCTCGATGAACACTGAAGCTTTCTTT. Amino acid sequence: CASSAVGGSMNTEAFF.

The sample holds many counts of this clonotype. The genes are TRBV12-3 or TRBV12-4 and TRBJ1-3; D gene ambiguous. The CDR3 covers 14 residues. Trimming pared 5 bases from V and 1 base from J, leaving 9 bases between. The CDR3 loop reads CASSPTSSGNTIYF. The CDR3 nucleotides read TGTGCCAGCAGTCCAACATCATCTGGAAACACCATATATTTT.

The rearrangement joins TRBV7-9 to TRBJ2-2; D is unclear. CDR1 and CDR2 from the germline V gene are SEHNR and FQNEAQ (reference sequence). Trimming removed 3 bases at V and 7 bases at J, with 9 bases between. The CDR3 runs to 13 residues. The CDR3 loop reads CASSLGWSGELFF. As DNA, the CDR3 is TGTGCCAGCAGCTTGGGCTGGAGCGGGGAGCTGTTTTTT.

About this clonotype: Being one base from a much bigger clone, this may be a read error. V is TRBV20-1 and J is TRBJ1-2; a weak D match, TRBD1 (5 bases). The CDR3 covers 10 residues. Germline V gene lookup returns CDR1 DFQATT and CDR2 SNEGSKA (reference sequence). The CDR3 sequence is CSAGGGGDTF. CDR3 DNA sequence: TGCAGTGCGGGCGGGGGTGGCGACACCTTC.

In its sample, this clonotype was seen many times. The rearrangement joins TRBV7-2 to TRBJ2-5; D remains unclear. This CDR3 is built from 14 residues. The V gene lost 0 bases and the J gene lost 5 bases, with 10 bases spanning the gap. The germline V gene has CDR1 SGHTA and CDR2 FQGNSA. The CDR3: CASSLARLVETQYF. The CDR3 DNA follows: TGTGCCAGCAGCTTAGCGAGGCTAGTTGAGACCCAGTACTTC.

In this sample, this clonotype turned up a few times. CDR3 nucleotides: TGCAGCGTTTCAAGCGGGAGCCTCTACAATGAGCAGTTCTTC. It codes for CSVSSGSLYNEQFF. The chain uses TRBV29-1 and TRBJ2-1, with 8 bases identical to TRBD2. The CDR3 extends over 14 amino acids. Germline V gives CDR1 SQVTM, CDR2 ANQGSEA. V shed 5 bases, J shed 3 bases, and the junction held 6 bases outside the gene matches.

This clonotype was observed a handful of times. The V gene is TRBV7-8, the J gene TRBJ2-3, with 14 bases identical to TRBD2. CDR3 length equals 18 residues. The germline V gene has CDR1 SGHVS and CDR2 FQNEAQ. The CDR3 spells CASKIHGTSGSRTDTQYF. As DNA, the CDR3 is TGTGCTTCCAAAATTCACGGGACTAGCGGGAGTAGGACAGATACGCAGTATTTT.

The genes are TRBV12-3 or TRBV12-4 and TRBJ1-2, with TRBD1 identical over 7 bases. V lost 1 base to trimming and J lost 0 bases; unmatched junction nucleotides: 11. The CDR3 totals 18 residues. This chain's CDR3 is CASSLVRGSTGTNYGYTF. The CDR3 DNA follows: TGTGCCAGCAGTTTAGTGCGGGGGTCGACAGGGACTAACTATGGCTACACCTTC.

The chain couples TRBV30 to TRBJ2-7; 7 bases line up with TRBD1. Looked up from germline, CDR1 is GTSNPN and CDR2 is SVGIG (reference sequence). The CDR3 is 13 residues long. J lost 6 bases, V lost 0 bases, and 5 bases had no gene match. CDR3 bases: TGTGCCTGGAGTGTAACGACAGGGCTCGAGCAGTACTTC. Translating gives CAWSVTTGLEQYF.

The chain employs TRBV5-5 and TRBJ2-3, with no clear D. CDR3 size: 16 residues. V lost 3 bases to trimming and J lost 3 bases, with 17 bases between them. Germline CDR1 SGHKS, CDR2 YYEKEE (reference sequence). For the CDR3, the DNA is TGTGCCAGCAGCTCGGCTCCCCGGATGATTACAGATACGCAGTATTTT. Its protein product is CASSSAPRMITDTQYF. The full variable domain, in which reference TRBV5-5 and TRBJ2-3 provide the parts outside the CDR3, is DAGVTQSPTHLIKTRGQQVTLRCSPISGHKSVSWYQQVLGQGPQFIFQYYEKEERGRGNFPDRFSARQFPNYSSELNVNALLLGDSALYLCASSSAPRMITDTQYFGPGTRLTVL.

The rearrangement links TRBV18 to TRBJ2-6; maybe TRBD1 (5 bases). This CDR3 has 16 amino acids. With 0 bases removed from V and 0 bases from J, the gap between germline ends came to 6 bases. The germline CDR1 and CDR2 sequences are KGHSH and LQKENI. In nucleotides, the CDR3 is TGTGCCAGCTCACCACCAGGGGTCTCTGGGGCCAACGTCCTGACTTTC. It encodes CASSPPGVSGANVLTF.

Concerning this clonotype: Since a much larger clone is just one base distant, this may be a read error. The chain uses TRBV20-1 and TRBJ2-1, with D maybe TRBD2 (5 bases). Trimming pared 1 base from V and 7 bases from J, leaving 14 bases between. CDR3 length: 14 residues. Germline V gene lookup returns CDR1 DFQATT and CDR2 SNEGSKA (reference sequence). The CDR3: CSARVLGSGNEQFF. Here the CDR3 DNA reads TGCAGTGCTAGAGTCCTAGGGTCGGGGAATGAGCAGTTCTTC.

This clonotype showed up many times. The V call is TRBV5-1, the J call TRBJ1-1; D uncertain. The CDR3 sequence is 12 residues long. Per the germline V gene, CDR1 is SGHRS and CDR2 is YFSETQ. Between the trimmed V and J ends, which lost 4 bases and 4 bases, there was a span of 8 bases. CDR3 DNA: TGCGCCAGCAGCAGTTCGGGCACTGAAGCTTTCTTT. Encoded protein: CASSSSGTEAFF.

This clonotype appeared a few times. The rearrangement uses TRBV14 and TRBJ2-3; TRBD2 is a possible D gene (6 bases). The V gene lost 0 bases and the J gene lost 3 bases, with 10 bases spanning the gap. The germline CDR1 and CDR2 sequences are SGHDN and FVKESK. The CDR3 sequence is 15 residues long. CDR3 sequence reads: CASSQDRGKTDTQYF. The CDR3 DNA is TGTGCCAGCAGCCAAGACCGGGGGAAGACAGATACGCAGTATTTT.

This clonotype was observed at least ten times. The genes are TRBV20-1 and TRBJ2-7; a possible D gene is TRBD1 (5 bases). The V gene lost 2 bases and the J gene lost 6 bases, with 8 bases spanning the gap. This CDR3 is built from 11 residues. Germline assignment: CDR1 DFQATT and CDR2 SNEGSKA (reference sequence). The CDR3 sequence is CSARFRAEQYF. The DNA of the CDR3 is TGCAGTGCTAGATTCAGGGCCGAGCAGTACTTC.

This clonotype occurred many times. The chain joins TRBV29-1 to TRBJ2-7; unclear D gene. Germline-derived CDR1 and CDR2 are SQVTM and ANQGSEA. Deletions cut 4 bases from V and 5 bases from J, with 9 bases between. The CDR3 sequence is 11 residues long. CDR3 residues: CSVGQQNEQYF. The CDR3 nucleotides read TGCAGCGTTGGGCAACAAAACGAGCAGTACTTC.

The sample holds many counts of this clonotype. The V call is TRBV5-1, the J call TRBJ2-2; the match to TRBD2 covers 7 bases. The CDR3 totals 15 residues. In germline, CDR1 is SGHRS, CDR2 YFSETQ. The trim removed 4 bases at V and 0 bases at J, leaving 3 bases unmatched. The CDR3 coding sequence is TGCGCCAGCAGCCCACTAGCGCCGAACACCGGGGAGCTGTTTTTT. This sequence encodes CASSPLAPNTGELFF.

This clonotype occurred many times. This chain joins TRBV10-3 and TRBJ1-2, with D perhaps TRBD1 (5 bases). Between the trimmed V and J ends, which lost 2 bases and 7 bases, there was a span of 11 bases. CDR3 size: 13 residues. Germline V lookup: CDR1 ENHRY, CDR2 SYGVKD. This chain's CDR3 is CAISEDRDGGYTF. CDR3 nucleotides: TGTGCCATCAGTGAGGATCGGGACGGTGGCTACACCTTC.

This clonotype was picked up many times. The chain is built from TRBV28 and TRBJ2-1; 13 nucleotides align to TRBD2. This CDR3 spans 15 amino acids. J was trimmed by 7 bases and V by 7 bases; bases with no gene match: 7. Germline values: CDR1 MDHEN, CDR2 SYDVKM. CDR3 sequence: CASKIGLAGENEQFF. The CDR3, as DNA: TGTGCCAGCAAAATAGGACTAGCGGGAGAAAATGAGCAGTTCTTC.

The V call is TRBV11-1, the J call TRBJ2-2, with D perhaps being TRBD1 or TRBD2 (6 bases each). This CDR3 spans 18 amino acids. The V gene lost 0 bases and the J gene lost 0 bases, with 14 bases spanning the gap. Germline lookup yields CDR1 SGHAT and CDR2 FQDESV (reference sequence). The CDR3 is CASSLAGGLSANTGELFF. The CDR3 region has the DNA TGTGCCAGCAGCTTAGCGGGGGGCCTTAGCGCGAACACCGGGGAGCTGTTTTTT. Full variable domain (missing parts from reference TRBV11-1 and TRBJ2-2): EAEVAQSPRYKITEKSQAVAFWCDPISGHATLYWYRQILGQGPELLVQFQDESVVDDSQLPKDRFSAERLKGVDSTLKIQPAELGDSAMYLCASSLAGGLSANTGELFFGEGSRLTVL.

The chain uses TRBV25-1 and TRBJ2-2, with 7 nucleotides matching TRBD1. J lost 2 bases, V lost 6 bases, and 6 bases had no gene match. The CDR3 has 15 residues. CDR1 is MGHDK, CDR2 SYGVNS, per germline. As DNA, the CDR3 is TGTGCCAGCAGCGCCAGGACAGGAAACACCGGGGAGCTGTTTTTT. Amino acid sequence: CASSARTGNTGELFF. Combining the CDR3 with reference TRBV25-1 and TRBJ2-2 gives the whole variable domain EADIYQTPRYLVIGTGKKITLECSQTMGHDKMYWYQQDPGMELHLIHYSYGVNSTEKGDLSSESTVSRIRTEHFPLTLESARPSHTSQYLCASSARTGNTGELFFGEGSRLTVL.

This clonotype was observed a handful of times. The genes are TRBV15 and TRBJ2-1; TRBD1 matches 7 bases. With V trimmed by 5 bases and J by 2 bases, 12 bases remained unmatched. The length of the CDR3 is 17 residues. Germline V gene lookup returns CDR1 LNHNV and CDR2 YYDKDF (reference sequence). CDR3 sequence (DNA): TGTGCCACCAGCGGTCCAGTTACAGACAGGGCCTACAATGAGCAGTTCTTC. Translation: CATSGPVTDRAYNEQFF.